This T cell receptor beta chain was obtained from a study of CD8+ T cells in alopecia areata. V gave up 0 bases and J gave up 14 bases, with 6 bases separating them. This CDR3 region has 10 residues. CDR1 and CDR2 (germline): MNHEY, SVGAGI. Extraction and reverse transcription of RNA yielded cDNA as the sequencing template. Here immunoSEQ multiplex PCR was the method, and the copy in TCRdb shows in-frame clones only, minus some. This table holds 90,000 to 150,000 clones, more than 30% found once. Punch biopsies of lesional scalp, plus peripheral blood, were taken from alopecia areata patients. It was from PBMCs that CD4+ and CD8+ T cells were sorted.

The TCR sequence derives from a human donor with alopecia areata. The rearrangement joins TRBV6-5 to TRBJ2-3; D remains ambiguous. Material for sequencing was CD4+ T cells sorted from blood. In nucleotides, the CDR3 is TGTGCCAGCAGTTACTCCCAAGGGTATTTT. Protein sequence: CASSYSQGYF.